This T cell receptor beta chain is drawn from a study of Graves' ophthalmopathy and Graves' hyperthyroidism. Study-level information: Blood was drawn at initial diagnosis, before any treatment.

Unmatched junction bases numbered 3, after V lost 0 bases and J lost 4 bases. The V gene's germline CDR1 is DFQATT and CDR2 SNEGSKA (reference sequence). CDR3 length: 14 residues. Study results and caveats: Detection in blood was also observed for most expanded thyroid clonotypes above 0.001 frequency.

Clinicians made diagnoses from clinical symptoms, serum thyroxine, TRAb, thyroid ultrasound and orbital computed tomography. RNA served as the template for amplifying TCR beta CDR3 regions. RT-PCR in the first round used HTBI primers; a second-round multiplex PCR followed. In TCRdb, the multiplex PCR reads were re-called with MiXCR into one record per CDR3 protein. The table records 300,000 to 500,000 distinct CDR3 sequences, 15% of them present only once. As regards this clonotype: Its antigen is not known.

The chain is built from TRBV20-1 and TRBJ2-7; 10 bases agree with TRBD1. The clonotype comes from a woman aged 18-29 years with stable Graves' hyperthyroidism. The specimen sequenced was peripheral blood. This chain's CDR3 is CSARDPDRGYEQYF. The CDR3 DNA follows: TGCAGTGCTAGAGACCCGGACAGGGGGTACGAGCAGTACTTC.